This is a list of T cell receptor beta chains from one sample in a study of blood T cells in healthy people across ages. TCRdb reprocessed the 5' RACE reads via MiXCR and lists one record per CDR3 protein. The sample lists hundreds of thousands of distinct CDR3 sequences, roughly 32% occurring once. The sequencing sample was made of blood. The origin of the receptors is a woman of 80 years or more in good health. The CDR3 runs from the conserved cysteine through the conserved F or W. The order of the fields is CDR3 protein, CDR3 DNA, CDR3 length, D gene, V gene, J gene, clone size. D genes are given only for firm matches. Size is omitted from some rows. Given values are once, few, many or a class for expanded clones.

CDR3 protein: CASSSRQGRYEQYF; CDR3 DNA: TGTGCCAGCAGCTCCCGACAGGGGAGGTACGAGCAGTACTTC; CDR3 length: 14; D gene: TRBD1; V gene: TRBV5-4; J gene: TRBJ2-7; clone size: many
CDR3 protein: CASTRLAGSSYEQYF; CDR3 DNA: TGTGCCAGCACCCGACTAGCGGGGAGCTCCTACGAGCAGTACTTC; CDR3 length: 15; D gene: TRBD2; V gene: TRBV7-2; J gene: TRBJ2-7; clone size: many
CDR3 protein: CASSLAKSGHGYTF; CDR3 DNA: TGCGCCAGCAGCTTGGCCAAGTCAGGGCATGGCTACACCTTC; CDR3 length: 14; D gene: NA; V gene: TRBV5-1; J gene: TRBJ1-2; clone size: NA
CDR3 protein: CATSSGAATDTQYF; CDR3 DNA: TGTGCCACCTCGAGCGGGGCTGCGACAGATACGCAGTATTTT; CDR3 length: 14; D gene: TRBD2; V gene: TRBV7-9; J gene: TRBJ2-3; clone size: many
CDR3 protein: CASGVQPRETQYF; CDR3 DNA: TGTGCCAGCGGAGTACAACCAAGGGAGACCCAGTACTTC; CDR3 length: 13; D gene: NA; V gene: TRBV6-1; J gene: TRBJ2-5; clone size: many
CDR3 protein: CSVVEGDYEQYF; CDR3 DNA: TGCAGCGTTGTGGAAGGGGACTACGAGCAGTACTTC; CDR3 length: 12; D gene: NA; V gene: TRBV29-1; J gene: TRBJ2-7; clone size: NA
CDR3 protein: CASSQDRGLRYEQYF; CDR3 DNA: TGTGCCAGTAGCCAAGACAGGGGGCTTCGGTACGAGCAGTACTTC; CDR3 length: 15; D gene: TRBD1; V gene: TRBV19; J gene: TRBJ2-7; clone size: few
CDR3 protein: CASTPVKVRTNTEAFF; CDR3 DNA: TGTGCCAGCACCCCAGTTAAGGTGCGGACTAACACTGAAGCTTTCTTT; CDR3 length: 16; D gene: NA; V gene: TRBV21-1; J gene: TRBJ1-1; clone size: few
CDR3 protein: CASSLNGGMSTDTQYF; CDR3 DNA: TGTGCCAGCAGCTTAAATGGCGGGATGAGCACAGATACGCAGTATTTT; CDR3 length: 16; D gene: NA; V gene: TRBV7-9; J gene: TRBJ2-3; clone size: NA
CDR3 protein: CSVGSGNNEQFF; CDR3 DNA: TGCAGCGTTGGGTCGGGAAACAATGAGCAGTTCTTC; CDR3 length: 12; D gene: NA; V gene: TRBV29-1; J gene: TRBJ2-1; clone size: NA
CDR3 protein: CAWSPRLAGGPIPFF; CDR3 DNA: TGTGCCTGGAGTCCTAGACTAGCGGGGGGGCCTATACCGTTCTTC; CDR3 length: 15; D gene: TRBD2; V gene: TRBV30; J gene: TRBJ2-1; clone size: few
CDR3 protein: CSAPTGGNQPQHF; CDR3 DNA: TGCAGTGCACCCACAGGCGGCAATCAGCCCCAGCATTTT; CDR3 length: 13; D gene: NA; V gene: TRBV20-1; J gene: TRBJ1-5; clone size: many
CDR3 protein: CSARDGTRRPNEQFF; CDR3 DNA: TGCAGTGCTAGAGATGGGACCCGACGCCCCAATGAGCAGTTCTTC; CDR3 length: 15; D gene: NA; V gene: TRBV20-1; J gene: TRBJ2-1; clone size: NA
CDR3 protein: CATSGGLAGLDMQYF; CDR3 DNA: TGTGCCACCAGCGGAGGACTAGCGGGACTAGATATGCAGTATTTT; CDR3 length: 15; D gene: TRBD2; V gene: TRBV15; J gene: TRBJ2-3; clone size: NA
CDR3 protein: CASSFRLASGELFF; CDR3 DNA: TGTGCCAGCAGCTTTCGTCTAGCGTCCGGGGAGCTGTTTTTT; CDR3 length: 14; D gene: NA; V gene: TRBV5-6; J gene: TRBJ2-2; clone size: few
CDR3 protein: CASTDRERGVQGYTF; CDR3 DNA: TGCGCCAGCACCGATCGGGAGAGGGGGGTTCAAGGCTACACCTTC; CDR3 length: 15; D gene: NA; V gene: TRBV5-1; J gene: TRBJ1-2; clone size: few
CDR3 protein: CSASSGKDQPQHF; CDR3 DNA: TGCAGTGCTAGTAGTGGTAAGGATCAGCCCCAGCATTTT; CDR3 length: 13; D gene: NA; V gene: TRBV20-1; J gene: TRBJ1-5; clone size: few
CDR3 protein: CASSSDRSLNTEAFF; CDR3 DNA: TGTGCCAGCAGCTCGGACAGGAGCTTGAACACTGAAGCTTTCTTT; CDR3 length: 15; D gene: TRBD1; V gene: TRBV7-9; J gene: TRBJ1-1; clone size: NA
CDR3 protein: CASSLTNAGAQYF; CDR3 DNA: TGTGCCAGCAGCTTAACGAATGCAGGTGCGCAGTATTTT; CDR3 length: 13; D gene: NA; V gene: TRBV7-3; J gene: TRBJ2-3; clone size: NA
CDR3 protein: CANNGGKHNEQFF; CDR3 DNA: TGTGCCAACAACGGGGGGAAACACAATGAGCAGTTCTTC; CDR3 length: 13; D gene: TRBD2; V gene: TRBV3-1; J gene: TRBJ2-1; clone size: NA
CDR3 protein: CASLNRNMNTEAFF; CDR3 DNA: TGTGCCAGCCTGAACAGAAATATGAACACTGAAGCTTTCTTT; CDR3 length: 14; D gene: NA; V gene: TRBV6-5; J gene: TRBJ1-1; clone size: many
CDR3 protein: CASSQGGQSGTQYF; CDR3 DNA: TGTGCCAGCAGCCAAGGAGGGCAGTCCGGGACCCAGTACTTC; CDR3 length: 14; D gene: NA; V gene: TRBV3-1; J gene: TRBJ2-5; clone size: many
CDR3 protein: CASSSKRTGGQNNYGYTF; CDR3 DNA: TGCGCCAGCAGCTCGAAGAGGACAGGCGGACAGAATAACTATGGCTACACCTTC; CDR3 length: 18; D gene: TRBD1; V gene: TRBV5-1; J gene: TRBJ1-2; clone size: many
CDR3 protein: CSVGGGARTNTEAFF; CDR3 DNA: TGCAGCGTTGGGGGGGGGGCTCGAACGAACACTGAAGCTTTCTTT; CDR3 length: 15; D gene: NA; V gene: TRBV29-1; J gene: TRBJ1-1; clone size: NA
CDR3 protein: CSARRTGLGLGGEQYF; CDR3 DNA: TGCAGTGCTAGGAGGACTGGCTTGGGGTTGGGGGGCGAGCAGTACTTC; CDR3 length: 16; D gene: NA; V gene: TRBV20-1; J gene: TRBJ2-7; clone size: many
CDR3 protein: CASSLDRVGYTF; CDR3 DNA: TGTGCCAGCAGCTTAGATCGGGTTGGCTACACCTTC; CDR3 length: 12; D gene: NA; V gene: TRBV7-2; J gene: TRBJ1-2; clone size: many
CDR3 protein: CSATSGRIQETQYF; CDR3 DNA: TGCAGTGCTACTTCAGGCAGAATCCAAGAGACCCAGTACTTC; CDR3 length: 14; D gene: NA; V gene: TRBV20-1; J gene: TRBJ2-5; clone size: many
CDR3 protein: CASSEGTGDPYEQYF; CDR3 DNA: TGTGCCAGCAGTGAAGGGACAGGGGATCCCTACGAGCAGTACTTC; CDR3 length: 15; D gene: TRBD1; V gene: TRBV2; J gene: TRBJ2-7; clone size: many
CDR3 protein: CASGGQGLGGYTF; CDR3 DNA: TGTGCCAGCGGGGGACAGGGCCTCGGTGGCTACACCTTC; CDR3 length: 13; D gene: TRBD1; V gene: TRBV11-2; J gene: TRBJ1-2; clone size: NA
CDR3 protein: CASSASTGRNEQFF; CDR3 DNA: TGTGCCAGCAGCGCCTCGACAGGGAGGAATGAGCAGTTCTTC; CDR3 length: 14; D gene: NA; V gene: TRBV7-2; J gene: TRBJ2-1; clone size: many
CDR3 protein: CASGGKGHNEQFF; CDR3 DNA: TGTGCTAGTGGGGGCAAAGGTCACAATGAGCAGTTCTTC; CDR3 length: 13; D gene: NA; V gene: TRBV12-5; J gene: TRBJ2-1; clone size: NA
CDR3 protein: CASSVARGLYNEQFF; CDR3 DNA: TGTGCCAGCAGCGTAGCCAGGGGGCTTTACAATGAGCAGTTCTTC; CDR3 length: 15; D gene: TRBD1; V gene: TRBV9; J gene: TRBJ2-1; clone size: many
CDR3 protein: CASSVSTGGLNTGELFF; CDR3 DNA: TGTGCCAGCAGCGTATCTACGGGGGGGTTGAACACCGGGGAGCTGTTTTTT; CDR3 length: 17; D gene: TRBD2; V gene: TRBV9; J gene: TRBJ2-2; clone size: many
CDR3 protein: CASSPKDRPNYGYTF; CDR3 DNA: TGTGCCAGCAGCCCCAAGGACAGACCTAACTATGGCTACACCTTC; CDR3 length: 15; D gene: NA; V gene: TRBV5-6; J gene: TRBJ1-2; clone size: many
CDR3 protein: CASSQGDSYGEKLFF; CDR3 DNA: TGTGCCAGCAGCCAAGGGGATAGCTATGGCGAAAAACTGTTTTTT; CDR3 length: 15; D gene: NA; V gene: TRBV14; J gene: TRBJ1-4; clone size: few
CDR3 protein: CASSLRTGDSYNEQFF; CDR3 DNA: TGTGCCAGCAGCTTGAGGACAGGCGACTCCTACAATGAGCAGTTCTTC; CDR3 length: 16; D gene: TRBD1; V gene: TRBV5-4; J gene: TRBJ2-1; clone size: many
CDR3 protein: CSARKPGGTNEKLFF; CDR3 DNA: TGCAGTGCTAGGAAGCCAGGGGGAACTAATGAAAAACTGTTTTTT; CDR3 length: 15; D gene: TRBD1; V gene: TRBV20-1; J gene: TRBJ1-4; clone size: NA
CDR3 protein: CASSMGGSHNEQFF; CDR3 DNA: TGTGCCAGCAGCATGGGTGGGTCCCACAATGAGCAGTTCTTC; CDR3 length: 14; D gene: NA; V gene: TRBV11-3; J gene: TRBJ2-1; clone size: NA
CDR3 protein: CASSLGTSGSKNIQYF; CDR3 DNA: TGTGCCAGCAGCTTGGGGACTAGCGGGAGCAAAAACATTCAGTACTTC; CDR3 length: 16; D gene: TRBD2; V gene: TRBV12-3/TRBV12-4; J gene: TRBJ2-4; clone size: few